This is a list of T cell receptor beta chains from one sample in a study of tumor-infiltrating lymphocytes in primary liver carcinoma. MiXCR, run by TCRdb on the multiplex PCR reads, gives a single entry per CDR3 protein. The data contain 310,000 or so distinct CDR3 sequences, about three fifths of them seen just once; the ten biggest clones take up about 18%. The sample taken for sequencing was peripheral blood. The receptor source for this set is a woman aged 30 to 39 with primary liver carcinoma and hepatitis B virus infection. The conserved cysteine and the conserved F or W are not part of the CDR3 here.

CDR3aa	v_gene
ASSYTDAQY	TRBV7-9
ASSPSGGCYEQY	TRBV6-5
ASSSDRGRKLF	TRBV12-3/TRBV12-4
ASSYSWTSGNTDTQY	TRBV6-5
ASSSLDSGNQPQH	TRBV12-3/TRBV12-4
ANSARELNTEAF	TRBV6-1
ASSLSGGLSYEQY	TRBV5-4
ASSLGWQANYGYT	TRBV5-4
ASRKEGTQY	TRBV12-3/TRBV12-4
ASSFSRIGGADTQY	TRBV5-4
ASSLTSGLRDTQY	TRBV11-2
ASSGPTDRDFFPLPLETQY	TRBV11-3
ASSKGQYSNQPQH	TRBV6-6
ASKESSGTDTQY	TRBV6-1